These 6 T cell receptor beta chains came from one sample sequenced in a study of control samples from healthy donors and cancer patients. Generated by immunoSEQ multiplex PCR, the TCRdb table keeps only in-frame clones and is missing some. The sample yields about 150,000 clones, approximately 93% seen once. What was sequenced was blood. These receptors came from a man aged 18 to 29 in good health.

The CDR3 here is CASSLEAGSNEKLFF. CDR3 in DNA: TGTGCCAGCAGCTTGGAAGCAGGCTCTAATGAAAAACTGTTTTTT. The chain is built from TRBV5-4 and TRBJ1-4; no definite D call. From germline, CDR1 is SGHNT and CDR2 YYREEE (reference sequence). The CDR3 consists of 15 residues. Trimming removed 0 bases at V and 3 bases at J, with 9 bases between.

The chain has TRBV28 and TRBJ1-2; 10 bases line up with TRBD1. Germline V gene lookup returns CDR1 MDHEN and CDR2 SYDVKM. Trimming took 5 bases from V and 2 from J; bases not matched to a gene: 5. The CDR3 has 15 residues. In nucleotides, the CDR3 is TGTGCCAGCAGTGCCCGGGACAGGGGCAACTATGGCTACACCTTC. Translation gives CASSARDRGNYGYTF.

The genes are TRBV19 and TRBJ2-2; D not certain. The CDR3 length is 14 residues. V was shortened by 7 bases and J by 2 bases, with 11 bases between the two germline ends. The germline gives CDR1 LNHDA, CDR2 SQIVND (reference sequence). The chain's CDR3 is CASMERTNTGELFF. The CDR3 DNA is TGTGCCAGTATGGAAAGAACAAACACCGGGGAGCTGTTTTTT.

The chain joins TRBV27 to TRBJ1-3; tentative D call: TRBD1 (6 bases). V lost 6 bases to trimming and J lost 0 bases, with 12 bases between them. The CDR3 loop spans 15 amino acids. Germline V gives CDR1 MNHEY, CDR2 SMNVEV (reference sequence). CDR3: CASRLRGGSGNTIYF. The CDR3 coding sequence is TGTGCCAGCAGACTAAGAGGGGGCTCTGGAAACACCATATATTTT.

In its sample, this clone was seen once. The rearrangement links TRBV5-8 to TRBJ2-6; D perhaps matches TRBD1 (5 bases). The CDR3 runs to 15 residues. V was pared by 5 bases and J by 0 bases, with 9 bases between. CDR1 and CDR2 (germline): SGHTS, YDEGEE. The CDR3 region is CASRGRFSGANVLTF. The CDR3, as DNA: TGTGCCAGCAGGGGGCGGTTCTCTGGGGCCAACGTCCTGACTTTC.

This sequence joins TRBV2 and TRBJ1-5, with 9 bases fitting TRBD1. CDR1 and CDR2 from the germline V gene are SNHLY and FYNNEI. CDR3 length equals 13 residues. The V segment lost 6 bases and the J segment 4 bases; nucleotides outside the gene matches: 1. The CDR3 nucleotides read TGTGCCAGCAGGACAGGGGGTAATCAGCCCCAGCATTTT. Translated, it gives CASRTGGNQPQHF.